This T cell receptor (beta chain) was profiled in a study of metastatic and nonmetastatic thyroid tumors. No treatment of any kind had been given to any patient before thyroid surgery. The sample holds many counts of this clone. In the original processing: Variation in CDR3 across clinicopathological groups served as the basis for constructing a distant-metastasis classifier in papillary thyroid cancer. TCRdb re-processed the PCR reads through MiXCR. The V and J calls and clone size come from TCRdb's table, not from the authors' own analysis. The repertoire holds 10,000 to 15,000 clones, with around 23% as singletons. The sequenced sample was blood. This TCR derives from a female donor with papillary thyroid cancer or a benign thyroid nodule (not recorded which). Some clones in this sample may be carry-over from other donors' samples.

CDR3 nucleotide sequence: TGTGCCAGCAGCCCCCTGGACGGGCCGACCTACGAGCAGTACTTC. Amino acids: CASSPLDGPTYEQYF. The chain combines TRBV5-6 with TRBJ2-7; D gene ambiguous. CDR3 length: 15 amino acids. Germline V gene lookup returns CDR1 SGHDT and CDR2 YYEEEE. The V end lost 4 bases, the J end lost 2 bases, and 16 bases lay between the germline ends.